Presented here are 9 T cell receptor beta chains from one specimen sequenced in a study of blood T cell repertoires in COVID-19 (dated by TCRdb to between 2020 and 2021). The receptor library was made with the immunoSEQ multiplex PCR assay. TCRdb took this table from immuneACCESS and kept in-frame rearrangements with V and J called. Such tables lack part of the clones; where checked against another copy, unresolved V genes explain under half of the gap, and the rest is unexplained. The sample table contains 110,000 to 150,000 clones; only one count was recorded for around 82% of them. The ten largest clones add up to 6% of the sample. The specimen was PBMCs or T cells enriched from blood (not recorded which). These receptors came from a woman between 50 and 59 years old who had recovered from COVID-19.

This chain connects TRBV5-1 to TRBJ1-1, with a tentative D call TRBD1 (6 bases). Germline CDR1 reads SGHRS; CDR2 reads YFSETQ. The CDR3 runs to 14 residues. V was clipped by 3 bases and J by 0 bases, with 9 bases between them. Here the CDR3 DNA reads TGCGCCAGCAGCTCCCAGGGGATGAACACTGAAGCTTTCTTT. This sequence encodes CASSSQGMNTEAFF.

This chain's CDR3 is CAWSPTGGTDTQYF. The CDR3 DNA is TGTGCCTGGAGTCCGACGGGAGGGACAGATACGCAGTATTTT. The chain employs TRBV30 and TRBJ2-3; TRBD2 matches at 8 bases. CDR3 length equals 14 residues. Germline CDR1 is GTSNPN and CDR2 is SVGIG (reference sequence). The V and J ends lost 2 bases and 3 bases, in that order; junction bases with no gene match: 4.

J is TRBJ2-3 and V is TRBV7-2; a weak D match, TRBD2 (7 bases). This CDR3 is 15 amino acids long. The ends were cut back, 5 bases at V and 7 bases at J, with 19 bases in the middle. Germline V gene data show CDR1 as SGHTA and CDR2 as FQGNSA. CDR3 sequence: CASSVGGARGHTQYF. The CDR3 DNA is TGTGCCAGCAGCGTGGGGGGGGCCCGCGGGCATACGCAGTATTTT.

The V gene is TRBV6-5, the J gene TRBJ2-7; D ambiguous. The CDR3 contains 12 residues. Germline CDR1 reads MNHEY; CDR2 reads SVGAGI. V shed 3 bases and J shed 3 bases, with 6 bases lying between them. CDR3 region: CASSYNGYEQYV. The DNA of the CDR3 is TGTGCCAGCAGTTATAACGGCTACGAGCAGTACGTC.

This clone turned up a few times. The J gene is TRBJ1-2, the V gene TRBV7-9, with a possible D match to TRBD1 (5 bases). Per germline, CDR1 SEHNR and CDR2 FQNEAQ (reference sequence). V lost 5 bases and J lost 4, with 17 bases in between. The CDR3 runs 15 residues. In nucleotides, the CDR3 is TGTGCCAGCAGCCTCCCCCCGGGGGTTAGCTATGGCTACACCTTC. This gives the protein CASSLPPGVSYGYTF. The entire variable domain, with the rest obtained from reference TRBV7-9 and TRBJ1-2, is as follows: DTGVSQNPRHKITKRGQNVTFRCDPISEHNRLYWYRQTLGQGPEFLTYFQNEAQLEKSRLLSDRFSAERPKGSFSTLEIQRTEQGDSAMYLCASSLPPGVSYGYTFGSGTRLTVV.

The chain has TRBV15 and TRBJ1-1, with 9 bases matching TRBD1. Losses at the gene ends were 1 base for V and 3 bases for J; bases not matched to a gene: 6. Germline V gives CDR1 LNHNV, CDR2 YYDKDF (reference sequence). The CDR3 is 16 amino acids. CDR3 sequence: CATSRGNRDRDTEAFF. In nucleotides, the CDR3 is TGTGCCACCAGCAGAGGTAACCGGGACAGGGACACTGAAGCTTTCTTT.

The V call is TRBV5-1, the J call TRBJ1-1; perhaps TRBD1 as D (5 bases). Germline V gene lookup returns CDR1 SGHRS and CDR2 YFSETQ. CDR3 length: 15 residues. Trimming removed 4 bases at V and 1 base at J, with 14 bases between. The CDR3 DNA follows: TGCGCCAGCAGCGAGGTGGATAGGGGGAACACTGAAGCTTTCTTT. Its translation: CASSEVDRGNTEAFF.

This chain uses TRBV3-1 (or the pseudogene TRBV3-2) with TRBJ1-1, with D maybe TRBD1 (5 bases). Germline CDR1 is LGHDT and CDR2 is YNNKEL (reference sequence). The CDR3 is made up of 16 amino acids. V was cut by 0 bases and J by 0 bases, with 11 bases left in between. CDR3 coding DNA: TGTGCCAGCAGCCAAGATCTGGAGGGACTGAACACTGAAGCTTTCTTT. Amino acids: CASSQDLEGLNTEAFF.

The chain employs TRBV6-5 and TRBJ1-2; 7 bases are shared with TRBD1. The CDR3 runs 15 residues. Germline trimming cut 4 bases from V and 6 bases from J; bases unmatched to any gene: 11. Germline CDR1 MNHEY, CDR2 SVGAGI. The CDR3 sequence is CASSSYTRGIDGYTF. In DNA, the CDR3 is TGTGCCAGCAGTTCCTACACCAGGGGGATCGATGGCTACACCTTC.